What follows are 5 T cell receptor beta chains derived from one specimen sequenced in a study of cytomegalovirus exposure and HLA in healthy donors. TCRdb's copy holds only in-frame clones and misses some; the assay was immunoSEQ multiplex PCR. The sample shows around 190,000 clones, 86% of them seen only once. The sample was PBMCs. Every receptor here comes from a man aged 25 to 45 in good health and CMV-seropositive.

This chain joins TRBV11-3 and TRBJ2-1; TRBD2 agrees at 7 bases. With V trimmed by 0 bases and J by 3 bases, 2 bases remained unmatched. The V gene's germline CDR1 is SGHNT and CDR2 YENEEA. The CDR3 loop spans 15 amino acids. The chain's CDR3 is CASSLELADYNEQFF. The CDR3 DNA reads TGTGCCAGCAGCTTAGAGCTAGCGGACTACAATGAGCAGTTCTTC.

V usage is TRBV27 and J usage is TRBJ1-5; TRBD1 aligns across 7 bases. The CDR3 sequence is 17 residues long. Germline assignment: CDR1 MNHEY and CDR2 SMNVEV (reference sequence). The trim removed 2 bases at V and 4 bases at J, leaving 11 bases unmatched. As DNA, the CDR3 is TGTGCCAGCAGTTTAACAACGGTAGGACAGGATAATCAGCCCCAGCATTTT. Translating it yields CASSLTTVGQDNQPQHF.

The CDR3 DNA is TGTGCCAGCAGTGCCAACCGGGACAGTCGCTACGAGCAGTACTTC. Its protein is CASSANRDSRYEQYF. This chain connects TRBV6-1 to TRBJ2-7; 7 bases match TRBD1. CDR1 is MNHNS, CDR2 SASEGT, per germline. The CDR3 loop spans 15 amino acids. Trimming cost V 4 bases and J 3 bases; bases outside gene matches: 9.

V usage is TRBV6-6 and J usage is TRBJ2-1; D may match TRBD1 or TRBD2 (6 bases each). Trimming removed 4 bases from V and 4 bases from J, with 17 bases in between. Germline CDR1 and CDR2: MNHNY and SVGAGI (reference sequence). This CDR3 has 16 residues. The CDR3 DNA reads TGTGCCAGCAGTTGGACGACAGGAGGGCTTTACAATGAGCAGTTCTTC. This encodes CASSWTTGGLYNEQFF.

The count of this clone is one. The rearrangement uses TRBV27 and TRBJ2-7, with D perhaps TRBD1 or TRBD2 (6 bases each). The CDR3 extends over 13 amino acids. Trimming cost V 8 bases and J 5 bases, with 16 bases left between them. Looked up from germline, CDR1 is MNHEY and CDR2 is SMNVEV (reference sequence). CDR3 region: CASAGGLGNEQYF. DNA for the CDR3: TGTGCCAGCGCCGGGGGCCTAGGGAACGAGCAGTACTTC.